The 21 T cell receptor beta chains below all came from one sample that was sequenced in a study of shared clonotypes between healthy human individuals. The method was immunoSEQ multiplex PCR; TCRdb's version includes in-frame clones alone and lacks a portion of them. The table has some 1,100,000 clones, approximately 80% seen once. What was sequenced was memory CD4+ T cells from PBMCs. Subset defined: CD45RA-negative fraction. These receptor sequences come from a man aged 18 to 29 in good health. Some clones in this sample may be carry-over from other donors' samples.

This clone was seen more than once but under ten times. Other nucleotide sequences from this sample produce the same CDR3. This chain uses TRBV5-1 with TRBJ2-3; 9 bases are shared with TRBD1. The CDR3 spans 14 residues. Germline V gives CDR1 SGHRS, CDR2 YFSETQ. With V trimmed by 4 bases and J by 3 bases, 3 bases remained unmatched. DNA of the CDR3: TGCGCCAGCAGCGTGACAGGGGGGACAGATACGCAGTATTTT. Amino acids: CASSVTGGTDTQYF.

The genes are TRBV7-2 and TRBJ2-1, with D possibly TRBD2 on 5 matching bases. The V gene's germline CDR1 is SGHTA and CDR2 FQGNSA. CDR3 length: 16 amino acids. V dropped 5 bases and J dropped 0 bases, with 14 bases sitting between them. The CDR3 region has the DNA TGTGCCAGCAGCCCCCAGAGCGGCAGCTCCTACAATGAGCAGTTCTTC. This codes for CASSPQSGSSYNEQFF.

The chain carries TRBV5-1 and TRBJ2-1; 9 bases agree with TRBD1. The CDR3 sequence is 16 residues long. CDR1 SGHRS and CDR2 YFSETQ come from the germline V gene. V lost 4 bases to trimming and J lost 6 bases; unmatched junction nucleotides: 11. As DNA, the CDR3 is TGCGCCAGCAGCCTACCCACAGGGGGCTTCAGCAATGAGCAGTTCTTC. This translates into CASSLPTGGFSNEQFF.

As regards this clone: The same CDR3 arises from other DNA sequences in this sample as well. The genes are TRBV5-1 and TRBJ2-2, with D uncertain. From germline, CDR1 is SGHRS and CDR2 YFSETQ. CDR3 size: 14 residues. Trimming removed 1 base from V and 0 bases from J, with 4 bases in between. The CDR3 here is CASSLLANTGELFF. The CDR3 DNA sequence: TGCGCCAGCAGCTTGCTTGCGAACACCGGGGAGCTGTTTTTT.

The CDR3 protein is CASSLVGQALSYGYTF. DNA of the CDR3: TGTGCCAGCAGTTTAGTCGGACAGGCTCTAAGCTATGGCTACACCTTC. The V gene is TRBV28, the J gene TRBJ1-2, with 7 bases lining up with TRBD1. The CDR3 runs to 16 residues. V shed 2 bases and J 4 bases; nucleotides not matched to a gene: 10. Germline V CDR1 and CDR2: MDHEN, SYDVKM.

The V gene is TRBV6-4, the J gene TRBJ1-1, with D hard to call. Germline assignment: CDR1 MRHNA and CDR2 SNTAGT. The CDR3 is 13 residues long. V dropped 2 bases and J dropped 0 bases, with 4 bases sitting between them. The CDR3 nucleotides read TGTGCCAGCAGTGACCAGGTGAACACTGAAGCTTTCTTT. It is translated as CASSDQVNTEAFF.

The chain is built from TRBV7-2 and TRBJ2-1, with TRBD2 identical over 10 bases. Germline lookup yields CDR1 SGHTA and CDR2 FQGNSA. V trimming: 5 bases; J trimming: 7 bases; junction bases outside the gene matches: 8. This CDR3 contains 15 residues. The CDR3 nucleotides are TGTGCCAGCAGCCCCACTAGCGGGACTGTGAATGAGCAGTTCTTC. Its translation is CASSPTSGTVNEQFF.

On this clone itself: The same CDR3 also results from other DNA sequences found in this sample. The chain combines TRBV5-1 with TRBJ1-2, with D tentatively TRBD1 (5 bases). The CDR3 consists of 13 residues. Trimming shortened V by 0 bases and J by 7 bases, and 10 bases separated the two germline ends. Germline V gene sequence: CDR1 SGHRS, CDR2 YFSETQ. CDR3 bases: TGCGCCAGCAGCTTGGGGCAGGGCTCTGGCTACACCTTC. This encodes CASSLGQGSGYTF.

This clone was observed a handful of times. The V gene is TRBV28, the J gene TRBJ1-2; D gene unclear. Deletions cut 3 bases from V and 2 bases from J, with 10 bases between. This CDR3 is 14 amino acids long. Germline CDR1 and CDR2: MDHEN and SYDVKM. The CDR3 protein is CASSLYVGNYGYTF. The CDR3 nucleotides are TGTGCCAGCAGTTTGTATGTGGGGAACTATGGCTACACCTTC.

The chain couples TRBV5-1 to TRBJ2-1, with 10 bases that match TRBD2. Germline loops: CDR1 SGHRS, CDR2 YFSETQ. The CDR3 is made up of 15 amino acids. Losses at the gene ends were 4 bases for V and 7 bases for J; bases not matched to a gene: 8. DNA for the CDR3: TGCGCCAGCAGCGGCCTAGCGGGAGTTAGGAATGAGCAGTTCTTC. It codes for CASSGLAGVRNEQFF.

This chain uses TRBV14 with TRBJ2-4; 7 positions agree with TRBD2. The CDR3 length is 16 residues. Germline loops: CDR1 SGHDN, CDR2 FVKESK. The ends lost 4 bases at V and 5 bases at J; junction bases unmatched: 11. CDR3 bases: TGTGCCAGCAGCCGGGGGTTGAAACTAGCGCAAAACATTCAGTACTTC. Encoded protein: CASSRGLKLAQNIQYF. The full variable domain, with the rest looked up from reference TRBV14 and TRBJ2-4, is EAGVTQFPSHSVIEKGQTVTLRCDPISGHDNLYWYRRVMGKEIKFLLHFVKESKQDESGMPNNRFLAERTGGTYSTLKVQPAELEDSGVYFCASSRGLKLAQNIQYFGAGTRLSVL.

The chain is built from TRBV5-1 and TRBJ2-7; 9 bases are shared with TRBD2. The CDR3 extends over 18 amino acids. V was pared by 4 bases and J by 2 bases, with 16 bases of the junction left unmatched. Germline-derived CDR1 and CDR2 are SGHRS and YFSETQ. The CDR3 DNA reads as TGCGCCAGCAGCCCTCCCGGGGTAGCGGGAGTCCTGCCCTACGAGCAGTACTTC. The encoded protein is CASSPPGVAGVLPYEQYF.

V usage is TRBV29-1 and J usage is TRBJ2-1; the match to TRBD2 covers 7 bases. In germline, CDR1 is SQVTM, CDR2 ANQGSEA. The CDR3 sequence is 17 residues long. The V and J ends lost 1 base and 0 bases, in that order; junction bases with no gene match: 9. The CDR3 region is CSVEVAGEFFSYNEQFF. In DNA, the CDR3 is TGCAGCGTTGAAGTCGCGGGAGAGTTCTTCTCCTACAATGAGCAGTTCTTC.

The chain has TRBV30 and TRBJ1-1; unclear D gene. This CDR3 contains 12 residues. CDR1 is GTSNPN and CDR2 is SVGIG in the germline V gene (reference sequence). V was shortened by 4 bases and J by 2 bases, with 8 bases between the two germline ends. The CDR3 DNA is TGTGCCTGGAAGGGCCTCAACACTGAAGCTTTCTTT. It specifies CAWKGLNTEAFF.

The rearrangement links TRBV18 to TRBJ2-7; 7 bases are shared with TRBD2. The CDR3 consists of 14 residues. The J segment lost 3 bases and the V segment lost 3 bases, leaving 5 bases of the junction unmatched. Germline V lookup: CDR1 KGHSH, CDR2 LQKENI. The CDR3 DNA sequence: TGTGCCAGCTCACCGGTCGGCGGGGGCTACGAGCAGTACTTC. This translates into CASSPVGGGYEQYF.

The chain links TRBV18 to TRBJ2-7; the D gene is possibly TRBD1 (6 bases). Trimming stripped 4 bases from V and 3 bases from J, with 10 bases between. Germline V gene sequence: CDR1 KGHSH, CDR2 LQKENI. This CDR3 has 13 residues. CDR3 sequence: CASSLGQNYEQYF. The CDR3 DNA is TGTGCCAGCTCACTAGGACAGAACTACGAGCAGTACTTC.

The rearrangement joins TRBV2 to TRBJ2-7; D unclear. The CDR3 is 14 amino acids. The ends were cut back, 7 bases at V and 3 bases at J, with 16 bases in the middle. Germline V gene data show CDR1 as SNHLY and CDR2 as FYNNEI. The CDR3 loop reads CASKVDRPYYEQYF. In DNA form, the CDR3 reads TGTGCCAGCAAGGTTGATAGGCCATACTACGAGCAGTACTTC.

V is TRBV4-1 and J is TRBJ2-4, with D possibly called TRBD1 or TRBD2 (5 bases each). With 4 bases removed from V and 5 bases from J, the gap between germline ends came to 18 bases. Germline-derived CDR1 and CDR2 are MGHRA and YSYEKL. The CDR3 is made up of 16 amino acids. CDR3 in DNA: TGCGCCAGCAGCCGAGAGGGGTTAGCTAGCCAAAACATTCAGTACTTC. This gives the protein CASSREGLASQNIQYF.

The chain links TRBV10-3 to TRBJ2-1, with 9 nucleotides matching TRBD2. This CDR3 has 15 residues. The germline CDR1 and CDR2 sequences are ENHRY and SYGVKD. The trim removed 6 bases at V and 8 bases at J, leaving 11 bases unmatched. CDR3: CAISDRSGGLDEQFF. The CDR3 DNA reads as TGTGCCATCAGCGACCGCAGCGGGGGGTTGGATGAGCAGTTCTTC.

This clone appeared once. The chain has TRBV7-9 and TRBJ2-2; TRBD2 matches 8 bases. Trimming removed 5 bases from V and 5 bases from J; junction bases left unmatched: 16. Germline CDR1 SEHNR, CDR2 FQNEAQ (reference sequence). The CDR3 loop spans 18 amino acids. CDR3 sequence: CASSPAPRSGRNTGELFF. As DNA, the CDR3 is TGTGCCAGCAGCCCCGCGCCGAGAAGCGGGAGAAATACCGGGGAGCTGTTTTTT.

The chain carries TRBV5-1 and TRBJ2-3; TRBD1 is a possible D gene (6 bases). Germline V gene lookup returns CDR1 SGHRS and CDR2 YFSETQ. The ends were cut back, 3 bases at V and 3 bases at J, with 17 bases in the middle. The CDR3 has 16 residues. CDR3 region: CASSSGQHISTDTQYF. CDR3 bases: TGCGCCAGCAGCTCGGGACAACACATTTCGACAGATACGCAGTATTTT.